This passage covers 12 T cell receptor beta chains from one sample sequenced in a study of control samples from healthy donors and cancer patients. The data were produced by immunoSEQ multiplex PCR, yet TCRdb's version contains in-frame clones alone and is incomplete. The table includes approximately 46,000 clones, approximately 90% detected once. Sequenced: PBMCs. The receptors were sampled from a man aged 25 to 40 with colorectal cancer.

The rearrangement uses TRBV7-6 and TRBJ2-3; 10 bases match TRBD1. V gave up 4 bases and J gave up 3 bases; unmatched junction bases: 10. This CDR3 comprises 17 residues. In germline, CDR1 is SGHVS, CDR2 FNYEAQ. CDR3 sequence (DNA): TGTGCCAGCAGCTCCCGGGACAGGGGAGTAATGACAGATACGCAGTATTTT. Translating it yields CASSSRDRGVMTDTQYF.

This chain connects TRBV4-3 to TRBJ1-2, with TRBD1 matching 12 bases. V dropped 4 bases and J dropped 7; count of bases not matched to a gene: 7. This CDR3 comprises 15 residues. The germline gives CDR1 LGHNA, CDR2 YSLEER. The CDR3 DNA is TGCGCCAGCAGCCCAGGGACAGGGGGCGCCGTTGGCTACACCTTC. The encoded protein is CASSPGTGGAVGYTF.

V is TRBV7-9 and J is TRBJ2-3; D possibly corresponds to TRBD1 (5 bases). CDR1 and CDR2 from the germline V gene are SEHNR and FQNEAQ (reference sequence). The CDR3 is 12 amino acids. V was trimmed by 1 base and J by 6 bases, leaving 5 bases between them. In DNA, the CDR3 is TGTGCCAGCAGCTTAGAGGGGGATACGCAGTATTTT. It translates to CASSLEGDTQYF.

This sequence joins TRBV19 and TRBJ2-3; D remains ambiguous. This CDR3 comprises 13 residues. Trimming left V 5 bases short and J 4 bases short, with 10 bases between. Germline loops: CDR1 LNHDA, CDR2 SQIVND (reference sequence). The CDR3 sequence: CASSSAGSDTQYF. The CDR3 DNA reads as TGTGCCAGTAGTTCCGCCGGTTCAGATACGCAGTATTTT.

This chain uses TRBV10-3 with TRBJ1-1; 8 bases match TRBD1. V lost 4 bases, J lost 0 bases, and 4 bases stayed unmatched. Germline CDR1 ENHRY, CDR2 SYGVKD. The CDR3 consists of 15 residues. CDR3 bases: TGTGCCATCAGTGCACAGGGGGGAATGAACACTGAAGCTTTCTTT. Translated: CAISAQGGMNTEAFF.

This sequence joins TRBV23-1 and TRBJ1-4, with a possible D match to TRBD1 (6 bases). TRBV23-1 is classed as an ORF, of uncertain function. V dropped 0 bases and J dropped 5 bases, with 22 bases sitting between them. The CDR3 sequence is 19 residues long. The CDR3 region is CASSQSNVKQGPYNEKLFF. The CDR3 nucleotides read TGCGCCAGCAGTCAATCTAACGTGAAACAGGGCCCTTACAATGAAAAACTGTTTTTT.

The chain employs TRBV10-3 and TRBJ1-2; TRBD1 agrees at 7 bases. Trimming removed 11 bases from V and 7 bases from J; junction bases left unmatched: 13. CDR3 length equals 13 residues. Per germline, CDR1 ENHRY and CDR2 SYGVKD. CDR3 sequence (DNA): TGTGCCTCCCTCGAAGGGGGCGCAGGTGGCTACACCTTC. This translates into CASLEGGAGGYTF.

This clone was seen just once. The chain links TRBV18 to TRBJ2-3; no definite D call. The germline CDR1 and CDR2 sequences are KGHSH and LQKENI. Trimming left V 7 bases short and J 6 bases short, with 8 bases between. The CDR3 is 11 amino acids. In DNA form, the CDR3 reads TGTGCCAGCTGGGATCGGGATACGCAGTATTTT. Protein: CASWDRDTQYF.

The chain links TRBV5-1 to TRBJ2-5, with 9 bases fitting TRBD1. Germline CDR1 and CDR2: SGHRS and YFSETQ. The J segment lost 3 bases and the V segment lost 4 bases, leaving 4 bases of the junction unmatched. The CDR3 is 14 residues long. CDR3: CASSTRQGEETQYF. As DNA, the CDR3 is TGCGCCAGCAGCACCAGACAGGGGGAAGAGACCCAGTACTTC.

Written as DNA, the CDR3 is TGTGCCAGCAGTCTCCCGGGCTGGAACTATGGCTACACCTTC. This translates into CASSLPGWNYGYTF. The chain combines TRBV7-2 with TRBJ1-2; D is undetermined. From germline, CDR1 is SGHTA and CDR2 FQGNSA. Trimming removed 6 bases from V and 2 bases from J, with 13 bases in between. The length of the CDR3 is 14 residues.

V gene TRBV18 combines with J gene TRBJ1-3; no clear D gene. V gave up 3 bases and J gave up 0 bases, with 3 bases separating them. The CDR3 runs 13 residues. Germline V gene lookup returns CDR1 KGHSH and CDR2 LQKENI. The CDR3 spells CASSPGSGNTIYF. CDR3 nucleotide sequence: TGTGCCAGCTCACCTGGCTCTGGAAACACCATATATTTT.

The rearrangement uses TRBV5-4 and TRBJ1-2, with D perhaps TRBD1 (6 bases). The CDR3 totals 15 residues. Germline V gives CDR1 SGHNT, CDR2 YYREEE (reference sequence). V was trimmed by 4 bases and J by 6 bases, leaving 19 bases between them. The CDR3 bases are TGTGCCAGCAGCGTTTTACAGGGTTATTTCGATGGCTACACCTTC. It encodes CASSVLQGYFDGYTF.